This passage covers 19 T cell receptor beta chains from one sample sequenced in a study of T-cell reconstitution after alpha-beta-depleted transplantation in children (dated by TCRdb to about 2016). Library construction relied on PCR. The listed sequencing device is Illumina HiSeq 2500. Molecular barcoding was employed in the preparation of TCR libraries, with unique molecular identifiers being used to normalize TCRbeta repertoire quantification. TCRdb reprocessing: public reads trimmed at Q25 with fastp, clones called with MiXCR, in-frame beta chains kept. Each entry is one CDR3 protein sequence, shown with its most common DNA and genes. In all, the sample holds a few hundred thousand distinct CDR3 sequences, and just over 7.5% of those were seen once. The top ten constitute about 8.2% of the sample. No antigen is known for these receptors. The sample's treatment or condition, from its label and the paper: allogeneic hematopoietic cell transplantation with graft depleted of TCRalphabeta T cells and CD19 B cells.

Beyond this particular receptor, the publication reports: Over the following months the frequencies of hyperexpanded clones went down, and after one year T-cell counts and TCRbeta diversity were mostly credited to newly produced T cells.

The sample here was peripheral blood, taken 360 days after TCRalphabeta/CD19-depleted stem cell transplant. Every receptor here comes from a female patient aged 2-9 years who had a stem cell transplant for Fanconi anemia, so the T cells may come from the graft donor.

This rearrangement joins TRBV18 to TRBJ1-2; D is unresolved. Trimming removed 3 bases at V and 3 bases at J, with 11 bases between. CDR3 length: 14 residues. CDR1 KGHSH and CDR2 LQKENI come from the germline V gene. As DNA, the CDR3 is TGTGCCAGCTCACCGAAGGACGGCTACTATGGCTACACCTTC. This sequence encodes CASSPKDGYYGYTF.

This chain links TRBV5-1 with TRBJ1-2; D may be TRBD1 (6 bases). The CDR3 covers 17 residues. Trimming stripped 1 base from V and 1 base from J, with 17 bases between. Germline V gene data show CDR1 as SGHRS and CDR2 as YFSETQ. The CDR3 loop reads CASSLRPGDPFNYGYTF. The CDR3 nucleotides are TGCGCCAGCAGCTTGAGACCAGGGGATCCCTTTAACTATGGCTACACCTTC. Full variable domain (missing parts from reference TRBV5-1 and TRBJ1-2): KAGVTQTPRYLIKTRGQQVTLSCSPISGHRSVSWYQQTPGQGLQFLFEYFSETQRNKGNFPGRFSGRQFSNSRSEMNVSTLELGDSALYLCASSLRPGDPFNYGYTFGSGTRLTVV.

In this sample, this clonotype turned up a few times. This rearrangement joins TRBV5-1 to TRBJ2-2; D may correspond to TRBD1 or TRBD2 (5 bases each). Trimming left V 0 bases short and J 4 bases short, with 10 bases between. The CDR3 runs to 15 residues. CDR1 is SGHRS and CDR2 is YFSETQ in the germline V gene. The CDR3: CASSLGGAGTGELFF. The CDR3, as DNA: TGCGCCAGCAGCTTGGGGGGCGCGGGCACCGGGGAGCTGTTTTTT.

This clonotype was recorded many times. The genes are TRBV9 and TRBJ2-5; no clear D. Trimming cost V 2 bases and J 0 bases, with 5 bases left between them. CDR3 size: 13 residues. The germline V gene encodes CDR1 SGDLS and CDR2 YYNGEE. The CDR3 region is CASSVSNQETQYF. The CDR3 nucleotides read TGTGCCAGCAGCGTGTCGAACCAAGAGACCCAGTACTTC.

This clonotype was recorded a few times. The CDR3 DNA is TGTGCCACCCCGGGGAACTATTCACCCCTCCACTTT. Translating gives CATPGNYSPLHF. The chain recombines TRBV6-5 with TRBJ1-6; D is unclear. Trimming removed 10 bases at V and 8 bases at J, with 12 bases between. Germline assignment: CDR1 MNHEY and CDR2 SVGAGI. The CDR3 is 12 amino acids.

This clonotype has ten or more counts. The V and J genes are TRBV18 and TRBJ2-5; 10 bases agree with TRBD1. CDR3 length: 15 amino acids. V was pared by 1 base and J by 4 bases, with 3 bases of the junction left unmatched. Germline V gene sequence: CDR1 KGHSH, CDR2 LQKENI. The CDR3 reads CASSPRQGAGETQYF. The CDR3 nucleotides are TGTGCCAGCTCACCACGACAGGGGGCGGGAGAGACCCAGTACTTC.

In this sample, this clonotype turned up many times. The chain has TRBV28 and TRBJ1-5; D remains ambiguous. V lost 3 bases and J 2 bases, leaving 8 bases between the germline ends. The CDR3 has 14 residues. Germline lookup yields CDR1 MDHEN and CDR2 SYDVKM. CDR3 coding DNA: TGTGCCAGCAGTTTCGGAACAGGCAATCAGCCCCAGCATTTT. The encoded protein is CASSFGTGNQPQHF.

A note on this clonotype: A read error may explain this, as a much larger clone is one base away. This CDR3 fails to terminate in the conserved phenylalanine or tryptophan, so it likely reflects a read error. The chain joins TRBV4-2 to TRBJ2-1; possible D gene TRBD2, 5 bases. V shed 1 base and J shed 5 bases, with 6 bases lying between them. This CDR3 has 13 amino acids. Germline CDR1 is LGHNA and CDR2 is YNFKEQ. CDR3 coding DNA: TGTGCCAGCAGCCAAGCGGGAAACAATGAGCAGTTCCTC. It translates to CASSQAGNNEQFL.

This chain links TRBV11-2 with TRBJ2-6; 11 bases are a match to TRBD1. The CDR3 has 18 residues. J gave up 0 bases and V 6 bases, and 7 bases lay outside the gene matches. CDR1 is SGHAT, CDR2 FQNNGV, per germline. The DNA for the CDR3 is TGTGCCAGCAGTCTTTGGGGGACAGGGGGCTCTGGGGCCAACGTCCTGACTTTC. Translated: CASSLWGTGGSGANVLTF.

This clonotype was seen a few times. This chain connects TRBV5-8 to TRBJ2-7, with D possibly TRBD1 on 6 matching bases. Trimming took off 4 bases at V and 3 bases at J, with 20 bases between the two ends. Germline assignment: CDR1 SGHTS and CDR2 YDEGEE. The CDR3 runs 16 residues. CDR3 nucleotide sequence: TGTGCCAGCAGCCCCGCCTTCGGGGACATAAACTACGAGCAGTACTTC. Amino acids: CASSPAFGDINYEQYF.

This clonotype was recorded many times. J is TRBJ2-3 and V is TRBV18; weak D call: TRBD2 (6 bases). Trimming took 3 bases from V and 5 from J, leaving 15 bases between them. The CDR3 totals 15 residues. CDR1 is KGHSH and CDR2 is LQKENI in the germline V gene. The CDR3 loop reads CASSPWQGGGDTQYF. The CDR3 bases are TGTGCCAGCTCACCGTGGCAGGGAGGTGGAGATACGCAGTATTTT.

This clonotype was found many times. This chain connects TRBV12-3 or TRBV12-4 to TRBJ2-4; no clear D. The CDR3 runs to 14 residues. With 2 bases removed from V and 0 bases from J, the gap between germline ends came to 5 bases. The CDR3 sequence: CASSLSQAKNIQYF. The DNA for the CDR3 is TGTGCCAGCAGTTTAAGTCAAGCCAAAAACATTCAGTACTTC.

This clonotype was counted at least ten times. The chain has TRBV12-3 or TRBV12-4 and TRBJ2-7, with 7 positions matching TRBD1. This CDR3 has 13 amino acids. With 3 bases clipped from V and 4 bases from J, the junction kept 3 bases outside the gene matches. The CDR3 DNA sequence: TGTGCCAGCAGTTTGGGGGACAGTTACGAGCAGTACTTC. The encoded protein is CASSLGDSYEQYF.

This clonotype was counted ten times or more. Written as DNA, the CDR3 is TGTGCCAGCAGCGTAGCGGGGCCCGAAGCTTTCTTT. Translation gives CASSVAGPEAFF. The chain employs TRBV9 and TRBJ1-1; D may be TRBD1 (5 bases). Germline V gives CDR1 SGDLS, CDR2 YYNGEE. This CDR3 comprises 12 residues. The V end lost 0 bases, the J end lost 8 bases, and 8 bases lay between the germline ends.

This clonotype has more than one count but fewer than ten. The J gene is TRBJ2-4, the V gene TRBV11-2, with TRBD1 identical over 9 bases. The germline V gene encodes CDR1 SGHAT and CDR2 FQNNGV. This CDR3 is 14 amino acids long. The trim removed 4 bases at V and 6 bases at J, leaving 4 bases unmatched. CDR3 region: CASSYRGRGNIQYF. CDR3 sequence (DNA): TGTGCCAGCAGCTACAGGGGGCGCGGAAACATTCAGTACTTC.

The CDR3 DNA sequence: TGTGCCAGCAGTTCGCGGGGGAGCGCGACAGATACGCAGTATTTT. This encodes CASSSRGSATDTQYF. The chain combines TRBV27 with TRBJ2-3; 7 bases match TRBD2. CDR1 MNHEY and CDR2 SMNVEV come from the germline V gene (reference sequence). The CDR3 loop spans 15 amino acids. The trim removed 4 bases at V and 3 bases at J, leaving 7 bases unmatched.

The rearrangement joins TRBV18 to TRBJ2-6, with 10 positions matching TRBD1. V shed 3 bases and J 1 base; nucleotides not matched to a gene: 3. Germline CDR1 reads KGHSH; CDR2 reads LQKENI. The CDR3 covers 17 residues. DNA of the CDR3: TGTGCCAGCTCACCGGGACAGGGGCGTTCTGGGGCCAACGTCCTGACTTTC. Its protein is CASSPGQGRSGANVLTF. Full variable domain (rest looked up from reference TRBV18 and TRBJ2-6): NAGVMQNPRHLVRRRGQEARLRCSPMKGHSHVYWYRQLPEEGLKFMVYLQKENIIDESGMPKERFSAEFPKEGPSILRIQQVVRGDSAAYFCASSPGQGRSGANVLTFGAGSRLTVL.

There are many counts of this clonotype. The junction departs from the called germline gene at one end, perhaps through a read error. The rearrangement uses TRBV12-3 or TRBV12-4 and TRBJ1-2, with D possibly matching TRBD1 (6 bases). This CDR3 region has 13 residues. In DNA form, the CDR3 reads TGTGCCAGCAGCTTAGGACAGATAGTTGGCTACACCTTC. This translates into CASSLGQIVGYTF.

Written as DNA, the CDR3 is TGTGCCAGCGTCCTGACTAGCGGGAGGGGCGAGCAGTACTTC. Translation: CASVLTSGRGEQYF. The genes are TRBV7-9 and TRBJ2-7; 14 bases align to TRBD2. Losses at the gene ends were 8 bases for V and 6 bases for J; bases not matched to a gene: 6. The CDR3 spans 14 residues. Germline V lookup: CDR1 SEHNR, CDR2 FQNEAQ (reference sequence). Full variable domain (rest looked up from reference TRBV7-9 and TRBJ2-7): DTGVSQNPRHKITKRGQNVTFRCDPISEHNRLYWYRQTLGQGPEFLTYFQNEAQLEKSRLLSDRFSAERPKGSFSTLEIQRTEQGDSAMYLCASVLTSGRGEQYFGPGTRLTVT.